One and the same sample provided the 5 T cell receptor beta chains below, sequenced in a study of blood T cells in healthy people across ages. For the second PCR, which ran for roughly 6 to 12 cycles, a sample-barcoded 5' primer and a J-beta primer mix were used. TCRdb re-called the 5' RACE reads with MiXCR, one entry per CDR3 protein. The table lists roughly 1,100,000 distinct CDR3 sequences, about 23% of them singletons. The sample was also reused in another study, on T cells of mothers and their children.

Sequencing used blood. The receptor set was obtained from a girl aged 2 to 10 in good health.

The rearrangement uses TRBV7-8 and TRBJ2-5, with 7 positions matching TRBD1. Germline lookup yields CDR1 SGHVS and CDR2 FQNEAQ. The V and J ends lost 3 bases and 5 bases, in that order; junction bases with no gene match: 12. The CDR3 is 16 amino acids. CDR3 loop: CASSFMARDRWETQYF. In DNA form, the CDR3 reads TGTGCCAGCAGCTTCATGGCCCGGGACAGATGGGAGACCCAGTACTTC. The complete variable domain, with remaining parts taken from reference TRBV7-8 and TRBJ2-5, reads GAGVSQSPRYKVAKRGQDVALRCDPISGHVSLFWYQQALGQGPEFLTYFQNEAQLDKSGLPSDRFFAERPEGSVSTLKIQRTQQEDSAVYLCASSFMARDRWETQYFGPGTRLLVL.

On this clonotype: Compared with germline, one end of the junction differs, possibly owing to a read error. The V gene is TRBV5-6, the J gene TRBJ2-2; 9 bases are shared with TRBD2. Germline V gives CDR1 SGHDT, CDR2 YYEEEE. The CDR3 is 16 amino acids. As DNA, the CDR3 is TGTGCCAGCAGCTTGGGACTAGCGGTCGACACCGGGGAACTGTTTTTT. Its translation is CASSLGLAVDTGELFF.

In this sample, this clonotype turned up a few times. CDR3 sequence (DNA): TGTGCCAGCAGCTTAGAAGCAGCGGGGCCCGGATCTAACACCGGGGAGCTGTTTTTT. Protein sequence: CASSLEAAGPGSNTGELFF. The chain has TRBV7-6 and TRBJ2-2; 7 bases line up with TRBD2. The germline gives CDR1 SGHVS, CDR2 FNYEAQ. The V segment lost 1 base and the J segment 2 bases; nucleotides outside the gene matches: 13. The CDR3 runs 19 residues.

V gene TRBV5-6 combines with J gene TRBJ2-2; TRBD2 is a possible D gene (6 bases). The CDR3 runs 12 residues. Trimming stripped 4 bases from V and 7 bases from J, with 8 bases between. Germline V gene data show CDR1 as SGHDT and CDR2 as YYEEEE. The CDR3 loop is CASSRGIGELFF. As DNA, the CDR3 is TGTGCCAGCAGCCGGGGGATCGGGGAGCTGTTTTTT.

This clonotype was detected only a few times. The V and J genes are TRBV24-1 and TRBJ2-5; maybe TRBD1 (6 bases). Germline V gives CDR1 KGHDR, CDR2 SFDVKD. V was pared by 7 bases and J by 2 bases, with 19 bases between. There are 16 residues in the CDR3. The CDR3 sequence: CATSPRTGPLQETQYF. The CDR3 DNA is TGTGCCACCAGCCCTAGAACAGGGCCCTTACAAGAGACCCAGTACTTC.